A selection of T cell receptor beta chains follows, all from one sample in a study of blood T cell repertoires in COVID-19. The data were produced by immunoSEQ multiplex PCR, yet TCRdb's version contains in-frame clones alone and is incomplete. Found here are some 220,000 clones, around 85% of them singletons; the top ten hold around 2.5%. The source material was peripheral blood. The receptors were gathered from a woman aged 70-85 years with COVID-19, enrolled during active disease. Each CDR3 is given with its conserved first and last residue. Each record gives: V gene, clone size, J gene, D gene, CDR3 DNA, CDR3 protein. The D gene is left open where the match is weak. Size tells how often a clone was seen (once, few, many) or the class of an expanded clone, and some rows leave it out.

TRBV19	NA	TRBJ1-1	NA	TGTGCCAGTAGTCCATTGACAGGCGGCTCTGAAGCTTTCTTT	CASSPLTGGSEAFF
TRBV7-2	NA	TRBJ1-2	TRBD1	TGTGCCAGCAGCCCCAGAATGGACAGGATTAACTATGGCTACACCTTC	CASSPRMDRINYGYTF
TRBV19	NA	TRBJ2-1	TRBD2	TGTGCCAGCAGATACGGGACTAGCGGGAGTGGGCAGTTCTTC	CASRYGTSGSGQFF
TRBV9	NA	TRBJ2-7	TRBD2	TGTGCCAGCAGCGCCTTAGCGGGAGGGCCCTACGAGCAGTACTTC	CASSALAGGPYEQYF
TRBV7-9	few	TRBJ2-7	NA	TGTGCCAGCAGCTTAAACTCTCTGAGCTCCTACGAGCAGTACTTC	CASSLNSLSSYEQYF
TRBV5-5	NA	TRBJ1-2	NA	TGTGCCAGCAGCTTGGGGACTCGGGGGGATGGCTACACCTTC	CASSLGTRGDGYTF
TRBV29-1	NA	TRBJ1-1	NA	TGCACCGCCTTGGGTAGGGGCAACACTGAAGCTTTCTTT	CTALGRGNTEAFF
TRBV18	NA	TRBJ2-3	TRBD2	TGTGCCAGCTCACCTTCAGCGGGGGGAGGCTGGGATACGCAGTATTTT	CASSPSAGGGWDTQYF
TRBV9	NA	TRBJ1-1	TRBD1	TGTGCCAGCAGGCCACCCGGGACAGAGGTCACTGAAGCTTTCTTT	CASRPPGTEVTEAFF
TRBV30	NA	TRBJ1-1	TRBD1	TGTGCCTGGAGTCCGCTGACAGGGGGCTTCACTGAAGCTTTCTTT	CAWSPLTGGFTEAFF
TRBV6-5	NA	TRBJ1-5	NA	TGTGCCAGCAGCTACGACAGCGGGGGTCATCAGCCCCAGCATTTT	CASSYDSGGHQPQHF
TRBV2	NA	TRBJ2-3	TRBD2	TGTGCCAGCAGTGAACGCCGCACTGGGGGAGGGAGCACAGATACGCAGTATTTT	CASSERRTGGGSTDTQYF
TRBV2	NA	TRBJ1-1	NA	TGTGCCAGCAGGAGGTGGCAGGGGAACACTGAAGCTTTCTTT	CASRRWQGNTEAFF
TRBV7-2	once	TRBJ1-2	NA	TGTGCCAGCAGCTTAGCGTGGACAGATACTTATGGCTACACCTTC	CASSLAWTDTYGYTF
TRBV19	NA	TRBJ1-1	NA	TGTGCCAGTAGCCCGACAAGGATTTGGGGGGACACTGAAGCTTTCTTT	CASSPTRIWGDTEAFF
TRBV20-1	NA	TRBJ1-2	NA	TGCAGTGCTAGTAGCACGGGCAGGGATGGCTACACCTTC	CSASSTGRDGYTF
TRBV18	NA	TRBJ2-1	TRBD1	TGTGCCAGCTCACCTGGAGCCGGGACAGCCCTGTACAATGAGCAGTTCTTC	CASSPGAGTALYNEQFF
TRBV7-2	NA	TRBJ2-5	TRBD2	TGTGCCAGCAGCTTAGGGGGACTAGCGGGGGCCCAAGAGACCCAGTACTTC	CASSLGGLAGAQETQYF
TRBV6-5	NA	TRBJ1-2	NA	TGTGCCACCCAACGTTTGGGGGCGAACTATGGCTACACCTTC	CATQRLGANYGYTF
TRBV5-4	NA	TRBJ2-3	TRBD2	TGTGCCAGCAGCTCGGGGGGGAGGGCGGCAGATACGCAGTATTTT	CASSSGGRAADTQYF
TRBV7-2	once	TRBJ1-1	NA	TGTGCCAGCAGCTTAGACTGGTTAACCTTAGGAGGAGCTTTCTTT	CASSLDWLTLGGAFF
TRBV6-1	NA	TRBJ1-2	TRBD1	TGTGCCAGCAGTGAATGGAGGAAGAGACAGGGGTCAGGCTACACCTTC	CASSEWRKRQGSGYTF
TRBV18	NA	TRBJ2-7	TRBD2	TGTGCCAGCTCACCTACTGGACTAGCGGGGGGGCCGACCTACGAGCAGTACTTC	CASSPTGLAGGPTYEQYF
TRBV19	NA	TRBJ1-2	TRBD1	TGTGCCAGTAGTCCCCGGGACAGATCCTATGGCTACACCTTC	CASSPRDRSYGYTF
TRBV5-4	few	TRBJ2-1	TRBD2	TGTGCCAGCAGCTTGGATCTAGCGGGAGTCGGGAATGAGCAGTTCTTC	CASSLDLAGVGNEQFF
TRBV30	NA	TRBJ1-5	TRBD1	TGTGCCTGGAGTGCGACAGGGGGCCAACAGCCCCAGCATTTT	CAWSATGGQQPQHF
TRBV18	NA	TRBJ1-2	TRBD1	TGTGCCAGCTCACCCGCTCCAACAGGGGCTCGCGGCTACACCTTC	CASSPAPTGARGYTF
TRBV19	NA	TRBJ1-5	NA	TGTGCCAGTAGGATCTGGTCTGGGGGAGGACCGAGCCAACCCCAGCATTTT	CASRIWSGGGPSQPQHF
TRBV9	NA	TRBJ1-2	TRBD1	TGTGCCAGCAGCCCCCGGGTGGGACAGGGGGCTCCCAATGGCTACACCTTC	CASSPRVGQGAPNGYTF
TRBV7-9	NA	TRBJ2-2	TRBD2	TGTGCCAGCAGCGGGTTGAGCGGGAGAATCACCGGGGAGCTGTTTTTT	CASSGLSGRITGELFF
TRBV2	NA	TRBJ1-6	NA	TGTGCCAGCAGGAAGGAGATGTTGGATTCACCCCTCCACTTT	CASRKEMLDSPLHF
TRBV6-2/TRBV6-3	NA	TRBJ1-2	NA	TGTGCCAGCAGTTACGAAGGGACACCTAGGTATGGCTACACCTTC	CASSYEGTPRYGYTF
TRBV6-2/TRBV6-3	NA	TRBJ2-3	TRBD2	TGTGCCAGCAGTGTATCGAGCGGGGACGCAGATACGCAGTATTTT	CASSVSSGDADTQYF
TRBV5-4	NA	TRBJ2-5	NA	TGTGCCAGCAGTCGACAGGGACTCCAAGAGACCCAGTACTTC	CASSRQGLQETQYF